A selection of T cell receptor beta chains follows, all from one sample in a study of T cell changes during pregnancy in multiple sclerosis. The repertoire was sequenced with immunoSEQ multiplex PCR; TCRdb's copy has only in-frame clones and lacks some. The table has roughly 15,000 clones, just over 85% seen once. The specimen comprised CD8+ T cells from peripheral blood mononuclear cells, sampled in the first trimester of pregnancy. These receptors originate from a female donor with multiple sclerosis, enrolled in a pregnancy study. The CDR3 runs from the conserved cysteine through the conserved F or W. The order of the fields is CDR3 DNA, CDR3 protein, D gene, J gene, clone size, V gene. D genes are given only for firm matches. Clone size is given for some rows only: seen once, a few or many times, or a class if the clone is expanded.

CDR3nt: TGCGCCAGCAGCCAAGATGGGGACTTGGGAGCTTTCTTT
CDR3aa: CASSQDGDLGAFF
d_gene: -
j_gene: TRBJ1-1
abundance: -
v_gene: TRBV4-1

CDR3nt: TGTGCCAGCAGTTATGGGCCTTACTACGAGCAGTACTTC
CDR3aa: CASSYGPYYEQYF
d_gene: -
j_gene: TRBJ2-7
abundance: -
v_gene: TRBV27

CDR3nt: TGTGCCAGCTCACCAGACTCAAAAGAGACCCAGTACTTC
CDR3aa: CASSPDSKETQYF
d_gene: -
j_gene: TRBJ2-5
abundance: -
v_gene: TRBV18

CDR3nt: TGTGCCAGCAGCCGACAGGGGGCGCGAGACGAGCAGTACTTC
CDR3aa: CASSRQGARDEQYF
d_gene: TRBD1
j_gene: TRBJ2-7
abundance: -
v_gene: TRBV9

CDR3nt: TGTGCCAGCAGCTTAAGATCCCGCAGGGGCAAAAACATTCAGTACTTC
CDR3aa: CASSLRSRRGKNIQYF
d_gene: -
j_gene: TRBJ2-4
abundance: -
v_gene: TRBV7-9

CDR3nt: TGCGCCAGCAGCCGTGAGCAGGGGGACACTGAAGCTTTCTTT
CDR3aa: CASSREQGDTEAFF
d_gene: TRBD1
j_gene: TRBJ1-1
abundance: -
v_gene: TRBV4-1

CDR3nt: TGTGCCAGCAGGGGCAGGAACACCATATATTTT
CDR3aa: CASRGRNTIYF
d_gene: -
j_gene: TRBJ1-3
abundance: -
v_gene: TRBV2

CDR3nt: TGTGCCAGCAGTTTATTGAGGGAGGGGCTGGGTCGCGATGAGCAGTTCTTC
CDR3aa: CASSLLREGLGRDEQFF
d_gene: TRBD2
j_gene: TRBJ2-1
abundance: -
v_gene: TRBV27

CDR3nt: TGTGCCAGCAGTTACGTAACAGGGGGCACCGGGGAGCTGTTTTTT
CDR3aa: CASSYVTGGTGELFF
d_gene: TRBD1
j_gene: TRBJ2-2
abundance: -
v_gene: TRBV6-5

CDR3nt: TGTGCCATCAGTGAAGGCCCTAGCGGGAGGTCGGAGACCCAGTACTTC
CDR3aa: CAISEGPSGRSETQYF
d_gene: TRBD2
j_gene: TRBJ2-5
abundance: -
v_gene: TRBV10-3

CDR3nt: TGTGCCAGCAGTTTAGCGGCTAACTATGGCTACACCTTC
CDR3aa: CASSLAANYGYTF
d_gene: -
j_gene: TRBJ1-2
abundance: -
v_gene: TRBV27

CDR3nt: TGTGCCAGCAGCGCTAGCGGAAGCACAGATACGCAGTATTTT
CDR3aa: CASSASGSTDTQYF
d_gene: TRBD2
j_gene: TRBJ2-3
abundance: -
v_gene: TRBV9

CDR3nt: TGTGCCAGCAGCTTACGGGACAGCTTTTCTAGCAGCTCCTATAATTCACCCCTCCACTTT
CDR3aa: CASSLRDSFSSSSYNSPLHF
d_gene: TRBD1
j_gene: TRBJ1-6
abundance: -
v_gene: TRBV7-6

CDR3nt: TGTGCCAGCAGTCCCCTTCAGGGGACCCCCCTTGAAGCTTTCTTT
CDR3aa: CASSPLQGTPLEAFF
d_gene: -
j_gene: TRBJ1-1
abundance: -
v_gene: TRBV27

CDR3nt: TGTGCCAGCAGTCTCCTGGAGAGCGTTTACACAGATACGCAGTATTTT
CDR3aa: CASSLLESVYTDTQYF
d_gene: -
j_gene: TRBJ2-3
abundance: -
v_gene: TRBV6-6

CDR3nt: TGTGCCAGTAGTATACGGGCTGGGGGCATCGCTGAAGCTTTCTTT
CDR3aa: CASSIRAGGIAEAFF
d_gene: -
j_gene: TRBJ1-1
abundance: -
v_gene: TRBV19

CDR3nt: TGTGCCAGCAGCTCAGACTGGAGCACTGAAGCTTTCTTT
CDR3aa: CASSSDWSTEAFF
d_gene: -
j_gene: TRBJ1-1
abundance: -
v_gene: TRBV11-2

CDR3nt: TGTGCCAGCTGGGGGACAGGGAACACTGAAGCTTTCTTT
CDR3aa: CASWGTGNTEAFF
d_gene: TRBD1
j_gene: TRBJ1-1
abundance: few
v_gene: TRBV10-3

CDR3nt: TGTGCCAGCAGCCTAATACAGGCGTCTGGTGAAGCTTTCTTT
CDR3aa: CASSLIQASGEAFF
d_gene: -
j_gene: TRBJ1-1
abundance: -
v_gene: TRBV7-9

CDR3nt: TGTGCCAGCAGCTTGAGGCCCGGTCAGCCCCAGCATTTT
CDR3aa: CASSLRPGQPQHF
d_gene: -
j_gene: TRBJ1-5
abundance: -
v_gene: TRBV7-6

CDR3nt: TGTGCCAGCAGTTTAAGGGGCAGGGTGGAGACCCAGTACTTC
CDR3aa: CASSLRGRVETQYF
d_gene: -
j_gene: TRBJ2-5
abundance: -
v_gene: TRBV27

CDR3nt: TGTGCAAGTCGCTTTATGGTCAGGGGGTACAATTTTCCCATGAACACTGAAGCTTTCTTT
CDR3aa: CASRFMVRGYNFPMNTEAFF
d_gene: -
j_gene: TRBJ1-1
abundance: -
v_gene: TRBV12-2

CDR3nt: TGTGCCAGCAGCCCACCCGGACAGGGGAAGTATGAGCAGTTCTTC
CDR3aa: CASSPPGQGKYEQFF
d_gene: TRBD1
j_gene: TRBJ2-1
abundance: -
v_gene: TRBV13

CDR3nt: TGTGCCAGCAGTGTTGGCCAGGCGGGCCATGGAGAGACCCAGTACTTC
CDR3aa: CASSVGQAGHGETQYF
d_gene: -
j_gene: TRBJ2-5
abundance: -
v_gene: TRBV2

CDR3nt: TGTGCCAGCAGTTTCTCTCAGTCGAACACCGGGGAGCTGTTTTTT
CDR3aa: CASSFSQSNTGELFF
d_gene: -
j_gene: TRBJ2-2
abundance: -
v_gene: TRBV27

CDR3nt: TGTGCCAGCAGCTCACCTATAAACGGACTCAATGAGCAGTTCTTC
CDR3aa: CASSSPINGLNEQFF
d_gene: -
j_gene: TRBJ2-1
abundance: -
v_gene: TRBV9

CDR3nt: TGTGCCACCAAACCTCCCTCCGGTAGCGTCCTGACTTTC
CDR3aa: CATKPPSGSVLTF
d_gene: -
j_gene: TRBJ2-6
abundance: -
v_gene: TRBV28

CDR3nt: TGTGCCAGCAGTGAGGTAGCGGGGGACAGCACAGATACGCAGTATTTT
CDR3aa: CASSEVAGDSTDTQYF
d_gene: TRBD2
j_gene: TRBJ2-3
abundance: -
v_gene: TRBV2

CDR3nt: TGCGCCAGCAGCCAGGGACTAGCGTACCAAGAGACCCAGTACTTC
CDR3aa: CASSQGLAYQETQYF
d_gene: TRBD2
j_gene: TRBJ2-5
abundance: -
v_gene: TRBV4-1

CDR3nt: TGTGCCAGCAGCTTACCCGTTGTTACGGGCACTGAAGCTTTCTTT
CDR3aa: CASSLPVVTGTEAFF
d_gene: -
j_gene: TRBJ1-1
abundance: -
v_gene: TRBV13

CDR3nt: TGTGCCAGCAGCTTACGGAGCTCCGATGAGCAGTTCTTC
CDR3aa: CASSLRSSDEQFF
d_gene: -
j_gene: TRBJ2-1
abundance: -
v_gene: TRBV9

CDR3nt: TGTGCCAGCTCACCTTACGGGGAGGCGGACTATGGCTACACCTTC
CDR3aa: CASSPYGEADYGYTF
d_gene: -
j_gene: TRBJ1-2
abundance: -
v_gene: TRBV18

CDR3nt: TGTGCCAGCAGCAACAGCGGGGGAAAACAAGAGACCCAGTACTTC
CDR3aa: CASSNSGGKQETQYF
d_gene: TRBD2
j_gene: TRBJ2-5
abundance: -
v_gene: TRBV9

CDR3nt: TGCGCCAGCAGAGGCGGGGCGAACACCGGGGAGCTGTTTTTT
CDR3aa: CASRGGANTGELFF
d_gene: -
j_gene: TRBJ2-2
abundance: -
v_gene: TRBV10-2